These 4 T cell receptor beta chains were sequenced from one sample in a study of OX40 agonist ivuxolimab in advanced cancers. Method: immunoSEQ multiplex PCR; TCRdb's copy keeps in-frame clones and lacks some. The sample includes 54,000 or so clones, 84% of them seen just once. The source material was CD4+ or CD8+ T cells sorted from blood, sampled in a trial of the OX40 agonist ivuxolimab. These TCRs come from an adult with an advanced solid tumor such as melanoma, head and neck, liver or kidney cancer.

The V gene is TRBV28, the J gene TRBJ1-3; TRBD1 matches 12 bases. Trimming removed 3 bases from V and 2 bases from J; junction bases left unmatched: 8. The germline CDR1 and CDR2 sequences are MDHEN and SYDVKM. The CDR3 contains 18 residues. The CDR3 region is CASSLSPGQGAPGNTIYF. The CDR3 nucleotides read TGTGCCAGCAGTTTGTCCCCGGGACAGGGGGCTCCTGGAAACACCATATATTTT.

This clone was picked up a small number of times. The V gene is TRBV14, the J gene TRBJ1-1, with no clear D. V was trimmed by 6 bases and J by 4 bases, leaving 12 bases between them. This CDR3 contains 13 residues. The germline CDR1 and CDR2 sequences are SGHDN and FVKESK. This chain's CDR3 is CASRKGVGTEAFF. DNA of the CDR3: TGTGCCAGCAGGAAGGGTGTTGGCACTGAAGCTTTCTTT.

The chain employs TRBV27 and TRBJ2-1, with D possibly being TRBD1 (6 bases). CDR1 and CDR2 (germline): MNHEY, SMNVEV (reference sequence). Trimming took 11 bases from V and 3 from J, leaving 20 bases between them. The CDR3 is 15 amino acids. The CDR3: CASRRTVLLYNEQFF. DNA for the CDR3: TGTGCCTCTAGGAGGACAGTCTTACTCTACAATGAGCAGTTCTTC.

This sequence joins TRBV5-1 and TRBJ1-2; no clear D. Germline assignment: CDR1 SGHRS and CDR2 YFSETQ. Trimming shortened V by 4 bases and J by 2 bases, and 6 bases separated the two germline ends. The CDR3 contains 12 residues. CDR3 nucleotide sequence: TGCGCCAGCAGCCCCGGCAACTATGGCTACACCTTC. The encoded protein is CASSPGNYGYTF.